One and the same sample provided the 9 T cell receptor beta chains below, sequenced in a study of T cell repertoires in aging, cancer and after chemotherapy (dated 2019 in TCRdb). TCR beta rearrangements were amplified from genomic DNA isolated from peripheral blood, not from sorted cells or RNA. The data were produced on an Illumina MiSeq. Rearranged TRB sequences spanning V, D and J segments were amplified by multiplex touch-down PCR using a mixed TRB-A/B primer pool. TCRdb took the public reads, trimmed them with fastp at Q25, ran MiXCR for clone calling and kept in-frame beta chains. Here each entry gathers all rows of one CDR3 protein and keeps the most common genes and DNA. Present in this sample are about 10,000 distinct CDR3 sequences, roughly 35% of which were seen just once. Of the sample, roughly 10% falls within the top ten clones. Sequencing was carried out using blood. Every receptor here comes from a human donor in good health.

J is TRBJ2-5 and V is TRBV30; D not certain. The CDR3 is made up of 12 amino acids. Germline V gene sequence: CDR1 GTSNPN, CDR2 SVGIG (reference sequence). The ends were cut back, 1 base at V and 3 bases at J, with 6 bases in the middle. The CDR3 sequence is CAWSGQKETQYF. CDR3 DNA sequence: TGTGCCTGGAGTGGGCAGAAAGAGACCCAGTACTTC.

In regard to this clonotype: A much larger clone lies one base from this, so it may be a read error. The chain links TRBV19 to TRBJ2-7, with 7 nucleotides matching TRBD1. The CDR3 runs 13 residues. Germline trimming cut 5 bases from V and 6 bases from J; bases unmatched to any gene: 7. Germline CDR1 and CDR2: LNHDA and SQIVND (reference sequence). The CDR3 reads CASSRGQSSEQYF. DNA for the CDR3: TGTGCCAGTAGTCGGGGACAGTCCAGCGAGCAGTACTTC.

This clonotype is medium-sized (0.01 to 0.1%) within its sample. The rearrangement uses TRBV12-3 or TRBV12-4 and TRBJ2-1; D not certain. V lost 7 bases to trimming and J lost 9 bases, with 19 bases between them. The CDR3 is 14 amino acids. As DNA, the CDR3 is TGTGCCAGCACCTACACCCCTAGTGTCGGTGAGCAGTTCTTC. Its protein is CASTYTPSVGEQFF.

Turning to this clonotype: The junction does not match germline at one end; this may be a read error. The chain employs TRBV5-5 and TRBJ2-2; D ambiguous. Germline CDR1 is SGHKS and CDR2 is YYEKEE (reference sequence). CDR3 size: 15 residues. CDR3 loop: CASSWDRENTGELFF. The DNA of the CDR3 is TGCGCCAGCAGCTGGGATAGAGAGAACACCGGGGAGCTGTTTTTT. The full variable domain, with the rest looked up from reference TRBV5-5 and TRBJ2-2, is DAGVTQSPTHLIKTRGQQVTLRCSPISGHKSVSWYQQVLGQGPQFIFQYYEKEERGRGNFPDRFSARQFPNYSSELNVNALLLGDSALYLCASSWDRENTGELFFGEGSRLTVL.

The CDR3 DNA reads as TGTGCCATCAGACCCTCGAAGACGGGGTACGAGCAGTACTTC. Its translation: CAIRPSKTGYEQYF. This chain connects TRBV10-3 to TRBJ2-7; tentative D call: TRBD2 (5 bases). The CDR3 length is 14 residues. Trimming shortened V by 6 bases and J by 4 bases, and 16 bases separated the two germline ends. Per the germline V gene, CDR1 is ENHRY and CDR2 is SYGVKD.

This clonotype is classed as medium-sized (0.01 to 0.1%). This rearrangement joins TRBV29-1 to TRBJ1-3, with no clear D. The V end was cut by 2 bases, the J end by 4 bases, with 3 bases between. Germline V gene data show CDR1 as SQVTM and CDR2 as ANQGSEA. The CDR3 is 11 amino acids. CDR3 loop: CSVEYGNTIYF. CDR3 DNA: TGCAGCGTTGAATACGGAAACACCATATATTTT.

This chain links TRBV27 with TRBJ2-7, with D hard to call. With 6 bases removed from V and 2 bases from J, the gap between germline ends came to 11 bases. From germline, CDR1 is MNHEY and CDR2 SMNVEV (reference sequence). The CDR3 has 13 residues. In DNA form, the CDR3 reads TGTGCCAGCAGAGGTCTCGGGCCCTACGAGCAGTACTTC. Its protein product is CASRGLGPYEQYF.

The J gene is TRBJ2-1, the V gene TRBV6-4; TRBD2 matches at 9 bases. This CDR3 has 16 amino acids. V trimming: 0 bases; J trimming: 9 bases; junction bases outside the gene matches: 9. Per the germline V gene, CDR1 is MRHNA and CDR2 is SNTAGT. This chain's CDR3 is CASSDSAGGGTGEQFF. CDR3 coding DNA: TGTGCCAGCAGTGACTCTGCGGGGGGGGGCACAGGTGAGCAGTTCTTC.

The rearrangement links TRBV7-9 to TRBJ2-1, with 7 bases fitting TRBD2. V dropped 1 base and J dropped 5; count of bases not matched to a gene: 5. This CDR3 is 15 amino acids long. Germline loops: CDR1 SEHNR, CDR2 FQNEAQ (reference sequence). CDR3 residues: CASSLGGRADNEQFF. In nucleotides, the CDR3 is TGTGCCAGCAGCTTAGGGGGGAGGGCCGACAATGAGCAGTTCTTC.